The rows below give T cell receptor beta chains drawn from one sample of a study of blood T cell repertoires in COVID-19. TCRdb keeps only in-frame clones here, not all; method: immunoSEQ multiplex PCR. This table holds fewer than 250,000 clones, around 83% found once. Input material: peripheral blood. These receptors were obtained from a man aged 50-59 years with active or convalescent COVID-19. CDR3s include the opening cysteine and the closing phenylalanine or tryptophan. D genes are given only for firm matches. The size entry is marked missing in some rows and otherwise reads once, few, many or a size class.

>TRBV10-1|few|-|TRBJ1-2
CASSGGRAVYGYTF
TGCGCCAGCAGTGGCGGGCGGGCAGTCTATGGCTACACCTTC
>TRBV27|-|-|TRBJ1-2
CASSLLAGGNYGYTF
TGTGCCAGCAGTTTACTGGCGGGGGGCAACTATGGCTACACCTTC
>TRBV7-9|-|-|TRBJ2-1
CAIGGGATVYNEQFF
TGTGCCATTGGAGGGGGCGCGACGGTATACAATGAGCAGTTCTTC
>TRBV13|-|-|TRBJ1-2
CASRRGGTASYTF
TGTGCCAGCCGACGGGGGGGGACTGCAAGCTACACCTTC
>TRBV7-2|-|TRBD1|TRBJ1-2
CASSPGTGNNYGYTF
TGTGCCAGCAGCCCTGGGACAGGGAATAACTATGGCTACACCTTC
>TRBV7-8|-|-|TRBJ1-2
CASSPFGYGYTF
TGTGCCAGCAGCCCATTCGGTTATGGCTACACCTTC
>TRBV5-4|-|TRBD1|TRBJ1-6
CASSLWGTERNSPLHF
TGTGCCAGCAGCTTGTGGGGGACAGAGAGAAATTCACCCCTCCACTTT
>TRBV5-4|-|TRBD2|TRBJ2-3
CASSSRTSGSADTQYF
TGTGCCAGCAGCTCCCGGACTAGCGGGAGCGCAGATACGCAGTATTTT
>TRBV19|-|-|TRBJ1-5
CASSIQGQPQHF
TGTGCCAGTAGTATCCAGGGCCAGCCCCAGCATTTT
>TRBV27|-|-|TRBJ2-2
CASSFQGTGELFF
TGTGCCAGCAGTTTCCAGGGTACCGGGGAGCTGTTTTTT
>TRBV12-5|-|-|TRBJ2-3
CASATWGPGTDTQYF
TGTGCTAGTGCCACCTGGGGGCCCGGCACAGATACGCAGTATTTT
>TRBV9|-|-|TRBJ2-5
CASSRDFQETQYF
TGTGCCAGCAGCCGGGACTTCCAAGAGACCCAGTACTTC
>TRBV28|-|-|TRBJ1-2
CASSPPPPQGLSHTF
TGTGCCAGCAGTCCTCCCCCACCCCAGGGGTTATCCCACACCTTC
>TRBV5-8|-|-|TRBJ1-2
CASSLRGGHYGYTF
TGTGCCAGCAGCTTGCGCGGGGGGCACTATGGCTACACCTTC
>TRBV19|-|-|TRBJ2-3
CASKLRGSTDTQYF
TGTGCCAGTAAATTACGGGGGAGCACAGATACGCAGTATTTT
>TRBV4-3|-|-|TRBJ1-2
CASSQDSLDYGYTF
TGCGCCAGCAGCCAGGACAGTCTTGACTATGGCTACACCTTC
>TRBV7-9|-|-|TRBJ1-1
CASSLNIQVMAGTEAFF
TGTGCCAGCAGCCTCAACATTCAGGTTATGGCTGGCACTGAAGCTTTCTTT
>TRBV13|-|-|TRBJ2-3
CASSPPGADTQYF
TGTGCCAGCAGCCCCCCCGGGGCAGATACGCAGTATTTT
>TRBV27|-|TRBD1|TRBJ2-4
CASSYRGDSIQYF
TGTGCCAGCAGTTACAGGGGAGACAGCATTCAGTACTTC
>TRBV28|-|TRBD1|TRBJ1-4
CASSLTGEVEKLFF
TGTGCCAGCAGTTTGACAGGGGAGGTAGAAAAACTGTTTTTT
>TRBV5-4|-|TRBD1|TRBJ2-2
CASRSQGADGELFF
TGTGCCAGCAGATCACAGGGGGCGGACGGGGAGCTGTTTTTT
>TRBV5-1|-|-|TRBJ2-5
CASSLPMETQYF
TGCGCCAGCAGCTTGCCAATGGAGACCCAGTACTTC
>TRBV5-5|-|-|TRBJ2-5
CASSFPGQGRQETQYF
TGTGCCAGCAGCTTCCCGGGCCAAGGGAGGCAAGAGACCCAGTACTTC
>TRBV10-1|few|-|TRBJ2-3
CASSESGGSTDTQYF
TGCGCCAGCAGTGAGTCGGGAGGTAGCACAGATACGCAGTATTTT
>TRBV19|-|-|TRBJ2-2
CASSIGTPTGELFF
TGTGCCAGTAGCATCGGGACACCCACCGGGGAGCTGTTTTTT
>TRBV15|-|-|TRBJ2-1
CATSRDNGYNEQFF
TGTGCCACCAGCAGAGACAACGGCTACAATGAGCAGTTCTTC
>TRBV6-6|-|TRBD1|TRBJ1-1
CASSPNRGEAFF
TGTGCCAGCAGTCCGAACAGGGGTGAAGCTTTCTTT
>TRBV15|-|-|TRBJ2-2
CATSRGHTNTGELFF
TGTGCCACCAGCAGGGGACACACGAACACCGGGGAGCTGTTTTTT
>TRBV6-1|-|TRBD1|TRBJ2-4
CASSEVGDRQYF
TGTGCCAGCAGTGAGGTGGGGGACAGGCAGTACTTC
>TRBV10-2|-|TRBD2|TRBJ2-1
CASRPGLAGGEQFF
TGCGCCAGCAGGCCGGGACTAGCGGGAGGTGAGCAGTTCTTC
>TRBV5-4|few|TRBD2|TRBJ2-7
CASSRGLAGTDYEQYF
TGTGCCAGCAGCCGGGGACTAGCGGGGACCGACTACGAGCAGTACTTC
>TRBV2|once|TRBD1|TRBJ2-1
CASSGATGGFFNEQFF
TGTGCCAGCAGTGGGGCCACAGGGGGCTTCTTCAATGAGCAGTTCTTC
>TRBV6-5|few|-|TRBJ1-1
CASTNREDTEAFF
TGTGCCAGCACCAACAGAGAAGACACTGAAGCTTTCTTT
>TRBV11-2|-|-|TRBJ2-1
CASSSSFRGSSYNEQFF
TGTGCCAGCAGCTCTTCCTTCCGGGGGAGCTCCTACAATGAGCAGTTCTTC
>TRBV5-8|few|TRBD1|TRBJ1-4
CASSFPGQENEKLFF
TGTGCCAGCAGCTTTCCGGGACAGGAAAATGAAAAACTGTTTTTT
>TRBV30|-|-|TRBJ1-1
CAWSELPGVWAFF
TGTGCCTGGAGTGAATTGCCGGGGGTATGGGCTTTCTTT
>TRBV2|-|TRBD1|TRBJ1-2
CASSQQGPYGYTF
TGTGCCAGCAGTCAACAGGGGCCCTATGGCTACACCTTC